This T cell receptor beta chain was recovered during a study of CD8 T cells in ankylosing spondylitis. Study outcomes and limitations: Characteristic of ankylosing spondylitis blood, it appeared, was a TCR beta motif comprising several highly homologous variants. In the blood and synovial fluid of reactive arthritis, some motif variants had been previously reported. Disease-linked clones reportedly showed significant enrichment in matched ankylosing spondylitis synovial fluid.

Germline loops: CDR1 DFQATT, CDR2 SNEGSKA (reference sequence). The trim removed 6 bases at V and 5 bases at J, leaving 5 bases unmatched. This CDR3 contains 13 residues. Scientists made TCR beta libraries using quantitative 5'-RACE with molecular barcodes. TCRdb independently ran MiXCR on the 5' RACE reads; one entry per CDR3 protein. The sample contains more than 200,000 distinct CDR3 sequences, roughly a quarter of which appear only once. A note on this clonotype: The antigen remains unidentified.

The specimen sequenced was blood, either unsorted or a sorted T cell fraction (not recorded which). This sequence was found in a male donor with ankylosing spondylitis or in good health (not recorded which). The V gene is TRBV20-1, the J gene TRBJ2-2; 8 bases agree with TRBD1. The CDR3 spells CSAQDRVTGELFF. The CDR3, as DNA: TGCAGTGCCCAGGACAGGGTGACCGGGGAGCTGTTTTTT.